The subject of this entry is one T cell receptor (beta chain). The assay was immunoSEQ multiplex PCR, and TCRdb's table has in-frame clones only and misses some. The table lists about 660,000 clones, roughly 90% of them singletons. These data originate in a study of shared T cell receptors in the human thymus. The same data also contributed to another study, on human thymus T cells. From that paper: Serving as donors were healthy Finnish infants, each of whom was having open corrective surgery for congenital heart defects. Resections obtained during corrective heart surgery supplied the thymus tissue. Gene usage for V and J segments appeared biased in thymic and blood repertoires. Related work showed strongly overlapping thymic repertoires across unrelated individuals.

Sequenced material: thymocytes. This receptor was taken from a boy younger than two with a congenital heart defect.

The CDR3 loop is CAWSVGTSGSYEQYF. The DNA of the CDR3 is TGTGCCTGGAGTGTTGGGACTAGCGGATCCTACGAGCAGTACTTC. The V gene is TRBV30, the J gene TRBJ2-7; 11 bases line up with TRBD2. The germline V gene has CDR1 GTSNPN and CDR2 SVGIG (reference sequence). This CDR3 comprises 15 residues. Losses at the gene ends were 0 bases for V and 1 base for J; bases not matched to a gene: 2.